This paragraph reports one T cell receptor beta chain. These data are taken from a study of blood T cell repertoires in COVID-19. About the research overall: Sources were T cells, B-cell-depleted T cells, or PBMCs; the material itself was cDNA or gDNA.

Sequencing was performed with immunoSEQ multiplex PCR; in TCRdb, only in-frame clones are kept and a portion is missing. The sample lists around 230,000 clones, roughly 80% seen once, with 7.5% to 9% in the top ten. Trimming shortened V by 4 bases and J by 6 bases, and 18 bases separated the two germline ends. The length of the CDR3 is 15 residues. Per the germline V gene, CDR1 is KGHSH and CDR2 is LQKENI. Sequenced: peripheral blood. The chain carries TRBV18 and TRBJ1-2, with a tentative D call TRBD1 (6 bases). The receptor was isolated from a woman at least 80 years old with acute or convalescent COVID-19. The CDR3 here is CASSRPGTGLDGYTF. The CDR3 bases are TGTGCCAGCTCACGACCGGGTACAGGGCTCGATGGCTACACCTTC.